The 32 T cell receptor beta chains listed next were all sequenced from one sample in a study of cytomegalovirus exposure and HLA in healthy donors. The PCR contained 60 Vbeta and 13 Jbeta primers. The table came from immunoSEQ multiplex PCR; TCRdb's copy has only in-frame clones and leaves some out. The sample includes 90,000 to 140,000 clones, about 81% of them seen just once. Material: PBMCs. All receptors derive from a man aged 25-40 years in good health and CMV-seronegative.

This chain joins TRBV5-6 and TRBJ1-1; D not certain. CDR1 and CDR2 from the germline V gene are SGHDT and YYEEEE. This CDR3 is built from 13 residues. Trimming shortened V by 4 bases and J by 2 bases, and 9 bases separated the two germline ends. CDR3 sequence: CASSGTINTEAFF. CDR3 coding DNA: TGTGCCAGCAGCGGTACAATTAACACTGAAGCTTTCTTT.

CDR3 DNA sequence: TGTGCCAGCAGCGGGCGGACTAGCGGCTTTTTCTCCTACAATGAGCAGTTCTTC. This translates into CASSGRTSGFFSYNEQFF. The chain recombines TRBV9 with TRBJ2-1; 10 positions match TRBD2. The V gene end was trimmed by 3 bases and the J gene end by 0 bases; junction bases not matched to a gene: 9. The CDR3 has 18 amino acids. Germline-derived CDR1 and CDR2 are SGDLS and YYNGEE.

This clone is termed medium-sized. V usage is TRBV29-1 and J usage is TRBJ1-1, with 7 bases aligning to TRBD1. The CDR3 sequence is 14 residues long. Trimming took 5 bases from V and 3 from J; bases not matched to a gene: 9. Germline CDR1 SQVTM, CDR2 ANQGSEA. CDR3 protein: CSVRVPGQYTEAFF. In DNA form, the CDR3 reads TGCAGCGTTAGGGTACCGGGACAGTACACTGAAGCTTTCTTT.

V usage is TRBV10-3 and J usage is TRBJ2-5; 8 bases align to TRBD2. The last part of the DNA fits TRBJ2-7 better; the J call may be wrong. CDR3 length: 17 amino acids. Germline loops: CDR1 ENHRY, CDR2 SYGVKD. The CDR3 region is CAISDPALAGGRDEQYF. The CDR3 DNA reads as TGTGCCATCAGTGATCCAGCCCTGGCGGGAGGTCGCGACGAGCAGTACTTC.

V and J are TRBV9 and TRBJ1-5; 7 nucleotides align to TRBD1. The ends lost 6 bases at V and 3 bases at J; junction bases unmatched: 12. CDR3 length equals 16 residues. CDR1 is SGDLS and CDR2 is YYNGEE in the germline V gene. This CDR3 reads CASKEGGQQPNQPQHF. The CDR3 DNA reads TGTGCCAGCAAAGAGGGGGGACAGCAACCCAATCAGCCCCAGCATTTT.

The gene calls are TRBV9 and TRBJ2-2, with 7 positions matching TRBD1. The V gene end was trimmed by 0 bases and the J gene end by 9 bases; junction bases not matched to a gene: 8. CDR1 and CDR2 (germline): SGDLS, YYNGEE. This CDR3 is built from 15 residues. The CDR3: CASSVGVQGTRELFF. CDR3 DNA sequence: TGTGCCAGCAGCGTAGGAGTACAGGGGACACGGGAGCTGTTTTTT.

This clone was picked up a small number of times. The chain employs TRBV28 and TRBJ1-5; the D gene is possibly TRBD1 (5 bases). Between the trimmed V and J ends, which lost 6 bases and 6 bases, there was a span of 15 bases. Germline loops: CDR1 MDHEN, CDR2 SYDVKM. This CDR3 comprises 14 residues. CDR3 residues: CASSLPGGGQPQHF. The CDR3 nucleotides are TGTGCCAGCAGCTTGCCCGGGGGTGGTCAGCCCCAGCATTTT.

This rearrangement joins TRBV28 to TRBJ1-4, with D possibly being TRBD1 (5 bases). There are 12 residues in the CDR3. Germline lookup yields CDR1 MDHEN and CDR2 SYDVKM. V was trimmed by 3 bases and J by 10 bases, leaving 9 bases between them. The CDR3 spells CASSLWGGKLFF. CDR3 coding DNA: TGTGCCAGCAGTTTGTGGGGGGGAAAACTGTTTTTT.

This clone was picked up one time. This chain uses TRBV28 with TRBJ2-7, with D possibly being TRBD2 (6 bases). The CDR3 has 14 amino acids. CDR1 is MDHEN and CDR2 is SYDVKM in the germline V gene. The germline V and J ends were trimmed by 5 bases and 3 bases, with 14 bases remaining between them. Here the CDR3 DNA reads TGTGCCAGCAGTCCCCCGGGACTCATCTACGAGCAGTACTTC. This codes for CASSPPGLIYEQYF. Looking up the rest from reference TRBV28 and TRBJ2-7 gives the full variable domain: DVKVTQSSRYLVKRTGEKVFLECVQDMDHENMFWYRQDPGLGLRLIYFSYDVKMKEKGDIPEGYSVSREKKERFSLILESASTNQTSMYLCASSPPGLIYEQYFGPGTRLTVT.

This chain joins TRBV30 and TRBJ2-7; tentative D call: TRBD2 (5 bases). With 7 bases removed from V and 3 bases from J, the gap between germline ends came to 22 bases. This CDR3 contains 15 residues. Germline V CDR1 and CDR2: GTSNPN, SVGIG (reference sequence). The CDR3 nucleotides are TGTGCCTCGGCCCGTCTTACGGGGAGAAACTACGAGCAGTACTTC. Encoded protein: CASARLTGRNYEQYF.

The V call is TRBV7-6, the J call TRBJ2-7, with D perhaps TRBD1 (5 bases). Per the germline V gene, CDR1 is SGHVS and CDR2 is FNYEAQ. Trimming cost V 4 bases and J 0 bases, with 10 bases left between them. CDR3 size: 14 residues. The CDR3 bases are TGTGCCAGCAGCTCGACAGACCTCTCCTACGAGCAGTACTTC. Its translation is CASSSTDLSYEQYF.

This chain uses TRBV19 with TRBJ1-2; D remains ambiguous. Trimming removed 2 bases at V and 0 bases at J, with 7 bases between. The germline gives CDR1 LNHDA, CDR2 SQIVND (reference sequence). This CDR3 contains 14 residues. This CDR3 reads CASSIRDANYGYTF. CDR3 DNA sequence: TGTGCCAGTAGTATACGAGATGCTAACTATGGCTACACCTTC.

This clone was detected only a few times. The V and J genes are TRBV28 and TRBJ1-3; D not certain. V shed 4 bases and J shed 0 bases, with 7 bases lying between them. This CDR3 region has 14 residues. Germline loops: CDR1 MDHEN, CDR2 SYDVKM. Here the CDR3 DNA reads TGTGCCAGCAGTTCGGTCGGCTCTGGAAACACCATATATTTT. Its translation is CASSSVGSGNTIYF.

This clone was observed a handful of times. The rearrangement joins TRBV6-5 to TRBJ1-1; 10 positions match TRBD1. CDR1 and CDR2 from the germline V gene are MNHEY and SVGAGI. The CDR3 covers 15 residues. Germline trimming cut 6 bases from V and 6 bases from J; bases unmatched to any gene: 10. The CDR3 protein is CASSRWGQGHSEAFF. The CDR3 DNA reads TGTGCCAGCAGCCGTTGGGGACAGGGGCATTCTGAAGCTTTCTTT.

The DNA of the CDR3 is TGTGCCAGCAGCGTTAGGACAGGGGCAGGGGAGCAGTACTTC. Translation: CASSVRTGAGEQYF. The rearrangement links TRBV9 to TRBJ2-7; 9 bases align to TRBD1. Germline-derived CDR1 and CDR2 are SGDLS and YYNGEE. The trim removed 2 bases at V and 7 bases at J, leaving 7 bases unmatched. There are 14 residues in the CDR3. The full variable domain, with the rest looked up from reference TRBV9 and TRBJ2-7, is DSGVTQTPKHLITATGQRVTLRCSPRSGDLSVYWYQQSLDQGLQFLIQYYNGEERAKGNILERFSAQQFPDLHSELNLSSLELGDSALYFCASSVRTGAGEQYFGPGTRLTVT.

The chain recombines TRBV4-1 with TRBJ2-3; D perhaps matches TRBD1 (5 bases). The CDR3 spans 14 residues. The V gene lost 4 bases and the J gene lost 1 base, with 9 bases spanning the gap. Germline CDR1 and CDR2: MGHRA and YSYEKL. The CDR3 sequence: CASSPRVRTDTQYF. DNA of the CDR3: TGCGCCAGCAGCCCCAGGGTCCGCACAGATACGCAGTATTTT.

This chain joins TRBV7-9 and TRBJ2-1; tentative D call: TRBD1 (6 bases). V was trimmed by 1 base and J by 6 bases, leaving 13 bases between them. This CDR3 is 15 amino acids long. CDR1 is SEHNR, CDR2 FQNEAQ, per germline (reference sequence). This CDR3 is CASSLVLGRGNEQFF. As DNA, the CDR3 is TGTGCCAGCAGCTTAGTTCTCGGCAGGGGCAATGAGCAGTTCTTC.

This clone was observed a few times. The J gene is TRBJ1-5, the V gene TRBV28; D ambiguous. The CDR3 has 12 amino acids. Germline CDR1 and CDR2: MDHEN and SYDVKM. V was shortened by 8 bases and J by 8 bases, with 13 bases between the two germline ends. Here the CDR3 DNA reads TGTGCCAGCGTGGCGAGGAGGGAGCCCCAGCATTTT. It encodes CASVARREPQHF.

Here the CDR3 DNA reads TGTGCCAGCAGCTTAATGGACAGGGACTCCTACGAGCAGTACTTC. Its translation: CASSLMDRDSYEQYF. The V and J genes are TRBV11-2 and TRBJ2-7; 8 positions match TRBD1. V lost 2 bases to trimming and J lost 0 bases; unmatched junction nucleotides: 3. The CDR3 runs 15 residues. Germline-derived CDR1 and CDR2 are SGHAT and FQNNGV.

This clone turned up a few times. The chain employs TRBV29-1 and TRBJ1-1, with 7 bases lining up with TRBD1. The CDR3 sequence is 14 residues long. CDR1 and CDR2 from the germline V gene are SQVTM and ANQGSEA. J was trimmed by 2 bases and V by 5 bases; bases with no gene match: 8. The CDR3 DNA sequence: TGCAGCGTTCAGGGACAGAACTCTAACACTGAAGCTTTCTTT. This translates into CSVQGQNSNTEAFF.

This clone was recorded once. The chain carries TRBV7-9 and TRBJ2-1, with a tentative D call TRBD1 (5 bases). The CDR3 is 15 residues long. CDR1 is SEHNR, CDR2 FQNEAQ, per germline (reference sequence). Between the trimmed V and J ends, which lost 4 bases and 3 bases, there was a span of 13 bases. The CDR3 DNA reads TGTGCCAGCAGCTCTAGTACGCAGGGCTACAATGAGCAGTTCTTC. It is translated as CASSSSTQGYNEQFF. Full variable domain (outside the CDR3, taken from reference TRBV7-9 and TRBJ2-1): DTGVSQNPRHKITKRGQNVTFRCDPISEHNRLYWYRQTLGQGPEFLTYFQNEAQLEKSRLLSDRFSAERPKGSFSTLEIQRTEQGDSAMYLCASSSSTQGYNEQFFGPGTRLTVL.

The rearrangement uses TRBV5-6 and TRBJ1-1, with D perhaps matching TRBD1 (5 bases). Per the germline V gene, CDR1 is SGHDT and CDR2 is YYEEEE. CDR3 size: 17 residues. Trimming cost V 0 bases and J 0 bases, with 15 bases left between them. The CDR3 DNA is TGTGCCAGCAGCTTGGTGGGGACTGGAACCCTGAACACTGAAGCTTTCTTT. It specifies CASSLVGTGTLNTEAFF.

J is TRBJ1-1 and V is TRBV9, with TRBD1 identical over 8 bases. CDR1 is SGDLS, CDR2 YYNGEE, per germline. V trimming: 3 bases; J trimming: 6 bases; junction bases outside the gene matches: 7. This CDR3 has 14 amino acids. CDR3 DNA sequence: TGTGCCAGCAGCGCCTTGGACAGGGTGGCTGAAGCTTTCTTT. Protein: CASSALDRVAEAFF.

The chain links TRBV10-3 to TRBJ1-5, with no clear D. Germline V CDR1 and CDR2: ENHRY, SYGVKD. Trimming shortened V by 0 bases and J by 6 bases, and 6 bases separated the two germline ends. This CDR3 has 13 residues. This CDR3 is CAISESPSQPQHF. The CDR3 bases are TGTGCCATCAGTGAGTCTCCCAGTCAGCCCCAGCATTTT.

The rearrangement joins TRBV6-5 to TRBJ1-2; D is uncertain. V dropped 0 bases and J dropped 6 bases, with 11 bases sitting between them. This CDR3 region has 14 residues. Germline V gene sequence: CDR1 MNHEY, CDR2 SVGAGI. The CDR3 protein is CASSYSSPANGYTF. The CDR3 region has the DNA TGTGCCAGCAGTTACTCGAGTCCCGCAAATGGCTACACCTTC.

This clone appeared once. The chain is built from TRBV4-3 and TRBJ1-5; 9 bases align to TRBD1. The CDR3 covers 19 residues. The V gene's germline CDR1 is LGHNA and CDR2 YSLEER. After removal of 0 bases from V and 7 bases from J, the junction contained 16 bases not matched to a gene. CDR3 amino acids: CASSQDLRTGEVSEQPQHF. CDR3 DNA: TGCGCCAGCAGCCAAGATCTTAGGACAGGGGAGGTCTCAGAGCAGCCCCAGCATTTT.

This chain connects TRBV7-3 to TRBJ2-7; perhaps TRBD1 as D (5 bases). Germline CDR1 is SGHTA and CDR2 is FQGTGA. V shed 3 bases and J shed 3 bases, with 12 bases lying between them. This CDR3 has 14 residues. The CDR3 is CASSFNAQGYEQYF. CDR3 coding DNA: TGTGCCAGCAGCTTCAACGCCCAGGGCTACGAGCAGTACTTC.

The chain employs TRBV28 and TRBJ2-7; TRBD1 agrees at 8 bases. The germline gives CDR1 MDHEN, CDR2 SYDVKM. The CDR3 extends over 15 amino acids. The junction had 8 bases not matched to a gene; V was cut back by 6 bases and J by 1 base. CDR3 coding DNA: TGTGCCAGCAGGACTCCGACAGGGGTTTCCTACGAGCAGTACTTC. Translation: CASRTPTGVSYEQYF.

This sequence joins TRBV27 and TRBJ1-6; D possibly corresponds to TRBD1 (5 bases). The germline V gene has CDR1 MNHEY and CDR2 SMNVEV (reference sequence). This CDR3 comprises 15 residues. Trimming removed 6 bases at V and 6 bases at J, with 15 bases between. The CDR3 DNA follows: TGTGCCAGCAGCGTCCATCCGGGGGTTAATTCACCCCTCCACTTT. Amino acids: CASSVHPGVNSPLHF.

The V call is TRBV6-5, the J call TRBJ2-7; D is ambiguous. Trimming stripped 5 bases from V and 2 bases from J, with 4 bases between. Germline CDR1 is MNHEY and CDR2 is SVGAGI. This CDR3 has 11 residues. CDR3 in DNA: TGTGCCAGCAGTGGCCCCTACGAGCAGTACTTC. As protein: CASSGPYEQYF.

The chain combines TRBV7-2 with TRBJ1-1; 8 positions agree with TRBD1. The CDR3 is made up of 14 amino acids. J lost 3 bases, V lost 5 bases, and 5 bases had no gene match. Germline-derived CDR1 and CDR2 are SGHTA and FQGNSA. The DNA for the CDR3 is TGTGCCAGCAGCCTTCGACAGGGGCACACTGAAGCTTTCTTT. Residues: CASSLRQGHTEAFF.

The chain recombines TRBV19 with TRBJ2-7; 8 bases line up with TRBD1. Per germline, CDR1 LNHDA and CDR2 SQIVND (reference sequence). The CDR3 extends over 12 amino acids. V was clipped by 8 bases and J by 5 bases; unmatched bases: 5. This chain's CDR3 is CASAGGAHEQYF. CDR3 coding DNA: TGTGCCAGTGCAGGGGGCGCCCACGAGCAGTACTTC. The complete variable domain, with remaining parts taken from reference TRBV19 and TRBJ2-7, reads DGGITQSPKYLFRKEGQNVTLSCEQNLNHDAMYWYRQDPGQGLRLIYYSQIVNDFQKGDIAEGYSVSREKKESFPLTVTSAQKNPTAFYLCASAGGAHEQYFGPGTRLTVT.